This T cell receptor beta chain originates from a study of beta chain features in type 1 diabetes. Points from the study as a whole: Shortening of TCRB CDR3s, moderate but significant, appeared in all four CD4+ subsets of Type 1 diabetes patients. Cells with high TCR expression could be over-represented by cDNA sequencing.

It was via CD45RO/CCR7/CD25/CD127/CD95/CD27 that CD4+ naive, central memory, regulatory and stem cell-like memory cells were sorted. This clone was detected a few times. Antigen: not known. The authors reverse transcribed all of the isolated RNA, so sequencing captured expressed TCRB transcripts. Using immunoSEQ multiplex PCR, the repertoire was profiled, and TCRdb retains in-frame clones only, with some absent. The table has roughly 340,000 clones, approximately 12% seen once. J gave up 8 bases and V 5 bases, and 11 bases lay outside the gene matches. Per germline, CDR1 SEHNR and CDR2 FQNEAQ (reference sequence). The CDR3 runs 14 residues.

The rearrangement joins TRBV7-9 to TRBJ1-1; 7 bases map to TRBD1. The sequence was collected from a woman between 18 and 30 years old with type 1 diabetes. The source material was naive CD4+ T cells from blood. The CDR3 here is CASSPGTADNEAFF. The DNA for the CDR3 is TGTGCCAGCAGCCCCGGGACAGCCGACAACGAAGCTTTCTTT. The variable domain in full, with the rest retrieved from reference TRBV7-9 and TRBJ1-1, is DTGVSQNPRHKITKRGQNVTFRCDPISEHNRLYWYRQTLGQGPEFLTYFQNEAQLEKSRLLSDRFSAERPKGSFSTLEIQRTEQGDSAMYLCASSPGTADNEAFFGQGTRLTVV.